This T cell receptor (beta chain) was identified in a study of blood T cell repertoires in COVID-19. About the research overall: The samples span acute and convalescent COVID-19 from the United States, Italy and Spain. Sources were T cells, B-cell-depleted T cells, or PBMCs; the material itself was cDNA or gDNA.

Only in-frame clones appear in the TCRdb table, and some are missing; sequencing was by immunoSEQ multiplex PCR. The table has 85,000 to 120,000 clones, approximately 80% seen once. After removal of 1 base from V and 3 bases from J, the junction contained 12 bases not matched to a gene. The CDR3 totals 17 residues. CDR1 is SGHVS and CDR2 is FNYEAQ in the germline V gene. V and J are TRBV7-6 and TRBJ2-7, with TRBD2 identical over 7 bases. The receptor's source is an older woman with acute or convalescent COVID-19. Sequencing was performed on peripheral blood. CDR3 residues: CASSLGEGLAVIYEQYF. CDR3 nucleotides: TGTGCCAGCAGCTTAGGGGAAGGCCTAGCGGTGATCTACGAGCAGTACTTC.